Sequencing of this T cell receptor (beta chain) was carried out in a study of regulatory T cells in long-lasting Graves disease. A word on this clonotype: The antigen is undetermined.

HTBI primers from iRepertoire and Arm-PCR of CDR3 regions yielded the TCR beta libraries. TCRdb re-derived calls from the multiplex PCR reads in MiXCR, one entry per CDR3 protein. The sample holds roughly 360,000 distinct CDR3 sequences, approximately 10% seen once. Time point given: newly diagnosed GD, antithyroid drugs for less than 3 months. Extracted RNA from PBMCs served as the source of the TCR library. Study conclusions and caveats: Having only a small sample size may have limited accuracy.

Germline values: CDR1 SGHTA, CDR2 FQGNSA. Trimming shortened V by 0 bases and J by 4 bases, and 12 bases separated the two germline ends. The CDR3 length is 16 residues. These same records also appear under a second study, on T cells in Graves' hyperthyroidism and ophthalmopathy.

J is TRBJ2-2 and V is TRBV7-2, with a tentative D call TRBD1 (6 bases). The source of this sequence is a woman aged 18 to 35 with Graves disease. The specimen was peripheral blood mononuclear cells (PBMCs), collected at new diagnosis, from a patient treated with antithyroid drugs. CDR3 in DNA: TGTGCCAGCAGCTTAGCGCCAGGGGCGGTCACCGGGGAGCTGTTTTTT. Translated, it gives CASSLAPGAVTGELFF. The full variable domain, its missing parts supplied by reference TRBV7-2 and TRBJ2-2, is GAGVSQSPSNKVTEKGKDVELRCDPISGHTALYWYRQSLGQGLEFLIYFQGNSAPDKSGLPSDRFSAERTGGSVSTLTIQRTQQEDSAVYLCASSLAPGAVTGELFFGEGSRLTVL.